Reported below is one TCR beta chain. What it recognizes is unknown. The CDR3 covers 15 residues. Per germline, CDR1 DFQATT and CDR2 SNEGSKA (reference sequence). Trimming took off 0 bases at V and 0 bases at J, with 11 bases between the two ends. The source of the sample is a study of vaccination and CD4 T cells after COVID-19. Cultured CD4+ T cell DNA underwent sequencing with the Oncomine TCR Beta short-read assay. TCRdb re-called the PCR reads through MiXCR, storing one row per CDR3 protein. Altogether approximately 12,000 distinct CDR3 sequences are present, 45% to 65% being singletons, with the ten largest covering around a third. Treatment given: approximately nine-day PBMC culture with coronavirus spike peptide pools or control peptides (ViraFEST assay).

The gene calls are TRBV20-1 and TRBJ1-1; maybe TRBD1 (6 bases). The receptor's source is a human donor who had recovered from COVID-19. Sample: CD4+ T cells from blood, cultured in vitro. The CDR3 reads CSARDRGGMNTEAFF. The CDR3 nucleotides read TGCAGTGCTAGAGATCGAGGGGGGATGAACACTGAAGCTTTCTTT.